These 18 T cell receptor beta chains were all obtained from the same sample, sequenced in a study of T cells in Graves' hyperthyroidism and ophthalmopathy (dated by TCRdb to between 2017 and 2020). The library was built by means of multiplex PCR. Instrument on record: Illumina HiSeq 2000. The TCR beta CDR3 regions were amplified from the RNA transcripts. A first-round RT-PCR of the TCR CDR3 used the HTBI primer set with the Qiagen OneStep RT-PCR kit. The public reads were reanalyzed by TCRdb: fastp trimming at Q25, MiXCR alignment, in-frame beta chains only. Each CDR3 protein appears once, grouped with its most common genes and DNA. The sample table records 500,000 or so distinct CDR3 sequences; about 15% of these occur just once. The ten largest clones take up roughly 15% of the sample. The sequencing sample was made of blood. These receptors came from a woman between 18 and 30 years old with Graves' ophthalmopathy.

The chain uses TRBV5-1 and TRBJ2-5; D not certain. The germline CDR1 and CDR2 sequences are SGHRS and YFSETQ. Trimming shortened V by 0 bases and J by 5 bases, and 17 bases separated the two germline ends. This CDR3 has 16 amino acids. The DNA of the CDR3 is TGCGCCAGCAGCTTGGCACCGACGAAGGGTCTCGAGACCCAGTACTTC. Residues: CASSLAPTKGLETQYF.

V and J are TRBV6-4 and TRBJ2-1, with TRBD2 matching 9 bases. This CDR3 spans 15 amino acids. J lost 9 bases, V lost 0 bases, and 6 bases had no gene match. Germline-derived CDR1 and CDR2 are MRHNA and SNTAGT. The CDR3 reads CASSDSAGGLGEQFF. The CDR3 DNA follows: TGTGCCAGCAGTGACTCCGCGGGAGGGCTCGGTGAGCAGTTCTTC.

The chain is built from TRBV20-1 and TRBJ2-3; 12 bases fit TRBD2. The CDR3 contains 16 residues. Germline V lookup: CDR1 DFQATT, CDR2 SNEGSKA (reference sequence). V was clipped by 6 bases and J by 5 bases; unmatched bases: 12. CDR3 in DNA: TGCAGTGCGAACCCCACTAGCGGGGGGCTTGAAGATACGCAGTATTTT. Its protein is CSANPTSGGLEDTQYF.

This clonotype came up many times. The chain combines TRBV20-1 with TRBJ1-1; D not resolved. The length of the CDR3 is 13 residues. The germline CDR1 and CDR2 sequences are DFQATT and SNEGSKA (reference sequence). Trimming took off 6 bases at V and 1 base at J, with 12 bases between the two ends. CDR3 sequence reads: CSARRWTNTEAFF. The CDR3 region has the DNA TGCAGTGCCCGAAGATGGACGAACACTGAAGCTTTCTTT.

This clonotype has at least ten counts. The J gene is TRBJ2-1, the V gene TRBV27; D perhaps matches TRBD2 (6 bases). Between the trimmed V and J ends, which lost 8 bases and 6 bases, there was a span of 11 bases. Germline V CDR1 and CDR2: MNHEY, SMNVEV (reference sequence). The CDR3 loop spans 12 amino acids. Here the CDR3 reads CASQLGGNEQFF. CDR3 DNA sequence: TGTGCCAGCCAACTGGGGGGCAATGAGCAGTTCTTC.

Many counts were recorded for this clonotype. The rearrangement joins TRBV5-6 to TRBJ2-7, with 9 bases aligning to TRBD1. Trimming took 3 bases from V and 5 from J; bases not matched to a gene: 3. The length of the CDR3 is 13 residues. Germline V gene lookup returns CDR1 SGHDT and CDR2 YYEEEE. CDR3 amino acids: CASSYWTGDEQYF. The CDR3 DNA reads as TGTGCCAGCAGCTACTGGACAGGGGACGAGCAGTACTTC.

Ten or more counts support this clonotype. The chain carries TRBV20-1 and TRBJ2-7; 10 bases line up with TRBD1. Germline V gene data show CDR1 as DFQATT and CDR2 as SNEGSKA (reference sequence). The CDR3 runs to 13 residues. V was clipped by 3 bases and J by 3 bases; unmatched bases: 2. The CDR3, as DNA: TGCAGTGCTAGTCGGGACAGGGGCTACGAGCAGTACTTC. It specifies CSASRDRGYEQYF.

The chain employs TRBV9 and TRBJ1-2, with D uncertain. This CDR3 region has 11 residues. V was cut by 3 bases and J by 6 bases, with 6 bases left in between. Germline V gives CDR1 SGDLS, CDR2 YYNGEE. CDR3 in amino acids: CASSAYDGYTF. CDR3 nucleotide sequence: TGTGCCAGCAGCGCCTACGATGGCTACACCTTC.

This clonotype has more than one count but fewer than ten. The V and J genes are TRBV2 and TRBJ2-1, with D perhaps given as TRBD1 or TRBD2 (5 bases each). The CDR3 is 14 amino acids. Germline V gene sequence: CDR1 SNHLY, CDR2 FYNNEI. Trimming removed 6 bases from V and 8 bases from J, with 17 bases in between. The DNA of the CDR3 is TGTGCCAGCAGGGACGTGGGGGAGTCGGATGAGCAGTTCTTC. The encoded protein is CASRDVGESDEQFF.

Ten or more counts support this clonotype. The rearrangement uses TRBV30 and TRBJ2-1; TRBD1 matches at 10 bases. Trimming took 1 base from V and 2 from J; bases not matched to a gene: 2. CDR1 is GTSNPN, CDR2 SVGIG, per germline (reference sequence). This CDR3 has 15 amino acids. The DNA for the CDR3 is TGTGCCTGGAGTGGCGGGACAGGGGCCTACAATGAGCAGTTCTTC. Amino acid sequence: CAWSGGTGAYNEQFF.

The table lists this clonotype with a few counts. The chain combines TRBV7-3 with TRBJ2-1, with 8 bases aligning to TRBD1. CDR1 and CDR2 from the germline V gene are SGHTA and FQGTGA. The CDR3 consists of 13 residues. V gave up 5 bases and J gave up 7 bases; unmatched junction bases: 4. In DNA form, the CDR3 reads TGTGCCAGCAGCCCAGGGGGCCGGAATGAGCAGTTCTTC. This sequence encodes CASSPGGRNEQFF.

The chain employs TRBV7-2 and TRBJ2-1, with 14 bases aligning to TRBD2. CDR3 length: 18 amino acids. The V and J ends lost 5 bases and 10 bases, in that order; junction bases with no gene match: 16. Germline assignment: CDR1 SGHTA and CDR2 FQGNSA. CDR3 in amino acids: CASSQGFLMTSGGAEQFF. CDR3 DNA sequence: TGTGCCAGCAGCCAAGGGTTCCTGATGACTAGCGGGGGGGCGGAGCAGTTCTTC.

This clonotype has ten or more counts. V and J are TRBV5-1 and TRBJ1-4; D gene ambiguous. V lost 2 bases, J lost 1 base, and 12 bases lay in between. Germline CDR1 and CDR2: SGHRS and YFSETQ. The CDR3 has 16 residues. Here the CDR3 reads CASSFGGIETNEKLFF. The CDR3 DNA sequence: TGCGCCAGCAGCTTCGGAGGTATAGAAACTAATGAAAAACTGTTTTTT.

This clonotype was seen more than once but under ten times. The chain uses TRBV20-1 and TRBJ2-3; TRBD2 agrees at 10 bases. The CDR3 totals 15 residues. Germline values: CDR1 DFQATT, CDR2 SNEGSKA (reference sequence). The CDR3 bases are TGCAGGGGAAGCGGGGGGGGGGCGGGAGCAGATACGCAGTATTTT. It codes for CRGSGGGAGADTQYF.

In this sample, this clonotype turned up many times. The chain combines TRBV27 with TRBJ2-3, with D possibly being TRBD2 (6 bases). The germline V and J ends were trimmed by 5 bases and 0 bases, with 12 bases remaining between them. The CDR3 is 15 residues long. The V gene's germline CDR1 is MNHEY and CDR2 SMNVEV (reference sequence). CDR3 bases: TGTGCCAGCAGTGGAGGGACGTATAGCACAGATACGCAGTATTTT. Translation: CASSGGTYSTDTQYF.

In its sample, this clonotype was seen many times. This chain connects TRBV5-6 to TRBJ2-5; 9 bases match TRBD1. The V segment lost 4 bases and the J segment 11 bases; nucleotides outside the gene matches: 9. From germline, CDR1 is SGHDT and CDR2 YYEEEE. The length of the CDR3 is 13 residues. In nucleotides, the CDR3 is TGTGCCAGCAGCCCCACGGGACAGGGACTTCAGTACTTC. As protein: CASSPTGQGLQYF. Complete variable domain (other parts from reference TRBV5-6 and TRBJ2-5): DAGVTQSPTHLIKTRGQQVTLRCSPKSGHDTVSWYQQALGQGPQFIFQYYEEEERQRGNFPDRFSGHQFPNYSSELNVNALLLGDSALYLCASSPTGQGLQYFGPGTRLLVL.

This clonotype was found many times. The CDR3: CASSYMRDYQPQHF. The DNA of the CDR3 is TGTGCCAGCAGTTACATGCGGGATTATCAGCCCCAGCATTTT. The rearrangement uses TRBV6-2 or TRBV6-3 and TRBJ1-5; D call uncertain. With 2 bases removed from V and 5 bases from J, the gap between germline ends came to 10 bases. The CDR3 covers 14 residues. Germline CDR1 reads MNHEY; CDR2 reads SVGEGT.

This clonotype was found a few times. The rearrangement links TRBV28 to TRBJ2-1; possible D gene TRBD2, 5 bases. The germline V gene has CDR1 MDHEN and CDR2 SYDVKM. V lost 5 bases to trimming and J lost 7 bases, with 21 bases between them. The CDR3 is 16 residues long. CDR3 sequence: CASSLSERTGINEQFF. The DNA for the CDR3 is TGTGCCAGCAGTCTGTCTGAGCGGACTGGAATAAATGAGCAGTTCTTC. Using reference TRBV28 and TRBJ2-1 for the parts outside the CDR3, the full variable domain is DVKVTQSSRYLVKRTGEKVFLECVQDMDHENMFWYRQDPGLGLRLIYFSYDVKMKEKGDIPEGYSVSREKKERFSLILESASTNQTSMYLCASSLSERTGINEQFFGPGTRLTVL.